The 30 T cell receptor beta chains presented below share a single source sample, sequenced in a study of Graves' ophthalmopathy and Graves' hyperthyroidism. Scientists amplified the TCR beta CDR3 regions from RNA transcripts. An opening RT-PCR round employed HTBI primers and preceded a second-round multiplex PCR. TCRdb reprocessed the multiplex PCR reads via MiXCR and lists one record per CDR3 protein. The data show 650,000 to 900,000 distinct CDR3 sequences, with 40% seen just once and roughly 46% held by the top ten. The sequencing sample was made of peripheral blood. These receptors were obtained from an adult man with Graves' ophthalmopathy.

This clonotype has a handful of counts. CDR3 sequence reads: CASSWKPGTKQETQYF. Written as DNA, the CDR3 is TGCGCCAGCAGCTGGAAACCGGGCACGAAGCAAGAGACCCAGTACTTC. The rearrangement uses TRBV4-3 and TRBJ2-5, with D unresolved. V was clipped by 5 bases and J by 2 bases, with 18 bases between them. This CDR3 has 16 amino acids. Germline V gene sequence: CDR1 LGHNA, CDR2 YSLEER.

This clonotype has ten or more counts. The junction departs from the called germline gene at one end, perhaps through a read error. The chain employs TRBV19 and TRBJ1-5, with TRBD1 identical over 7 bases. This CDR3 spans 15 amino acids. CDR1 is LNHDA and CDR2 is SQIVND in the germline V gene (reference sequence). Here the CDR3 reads CASSPPGQSSQPQHF. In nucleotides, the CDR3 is TGTGCCAGTAGTCCCCCGGGACAGAGCAGTCAGCCCCAGCATTTT.

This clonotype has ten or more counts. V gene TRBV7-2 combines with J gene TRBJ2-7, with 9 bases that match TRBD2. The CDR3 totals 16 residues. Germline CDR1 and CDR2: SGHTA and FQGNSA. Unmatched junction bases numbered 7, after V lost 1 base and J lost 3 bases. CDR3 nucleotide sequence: TGTGCCAGCAGCTTAGGACTAGCGGAATGGGGCTACGAGCAGTACTTC. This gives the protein CASSLGLAEWGYEQYF.

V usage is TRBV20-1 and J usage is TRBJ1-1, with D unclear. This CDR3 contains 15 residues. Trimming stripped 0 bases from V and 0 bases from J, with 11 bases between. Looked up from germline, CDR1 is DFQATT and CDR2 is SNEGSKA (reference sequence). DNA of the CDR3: TGCAGTGCTAGAGATCCGGGCGAACTGAACACTGAAGCTTTCTTT. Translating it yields CSARDPGELNTEAFF.

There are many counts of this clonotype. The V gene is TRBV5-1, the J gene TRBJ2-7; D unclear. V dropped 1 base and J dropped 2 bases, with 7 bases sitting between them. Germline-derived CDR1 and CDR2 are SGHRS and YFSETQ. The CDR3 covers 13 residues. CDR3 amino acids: CASSLRPTYEQYF. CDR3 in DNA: TGCGCCAGCAGCTTGAGGCCCACCTACGAGCAGTACTTC.

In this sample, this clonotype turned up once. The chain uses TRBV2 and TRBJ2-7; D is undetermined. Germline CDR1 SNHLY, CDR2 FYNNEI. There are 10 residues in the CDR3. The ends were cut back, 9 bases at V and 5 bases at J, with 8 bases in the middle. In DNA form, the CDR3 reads TGTGCCAGTGTCGTGGACGAGCAGTACTTC. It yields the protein CASVVDEQYF.

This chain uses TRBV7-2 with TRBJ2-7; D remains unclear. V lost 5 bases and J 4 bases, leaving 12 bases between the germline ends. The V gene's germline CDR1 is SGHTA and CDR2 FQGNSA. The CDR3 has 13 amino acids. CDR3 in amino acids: CASSLGIAYEQYF. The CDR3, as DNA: TGTGCCAGCAGCCTGGGAATTGCATACGAGCAGTACTTC.

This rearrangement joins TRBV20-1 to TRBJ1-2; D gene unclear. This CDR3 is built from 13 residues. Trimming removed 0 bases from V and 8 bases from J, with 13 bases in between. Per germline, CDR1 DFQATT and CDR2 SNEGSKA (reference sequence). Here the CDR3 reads CSARESPLGGYTF. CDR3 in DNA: TGCAGTGCTAGAGAATCTCCCCTAGGAGGCTACACCTTC.

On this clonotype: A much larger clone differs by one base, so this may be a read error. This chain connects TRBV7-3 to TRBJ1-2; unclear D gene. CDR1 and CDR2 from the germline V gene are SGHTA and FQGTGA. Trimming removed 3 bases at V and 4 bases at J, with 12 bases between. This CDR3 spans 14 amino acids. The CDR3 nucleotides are TGTGCCAGCAGCTTGTGGTGGAGCGGCTATGGCTACACCTTC. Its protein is CASSLWWSGYGYTF.

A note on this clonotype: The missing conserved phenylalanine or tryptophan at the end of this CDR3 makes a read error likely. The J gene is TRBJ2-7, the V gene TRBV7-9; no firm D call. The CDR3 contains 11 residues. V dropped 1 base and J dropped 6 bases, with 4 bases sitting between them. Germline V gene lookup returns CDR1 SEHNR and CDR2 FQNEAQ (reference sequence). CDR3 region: CASSLGCEQYL. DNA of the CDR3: TGTGCCAGCAGCTTAGGGTGCGAGCAGTACCTC.

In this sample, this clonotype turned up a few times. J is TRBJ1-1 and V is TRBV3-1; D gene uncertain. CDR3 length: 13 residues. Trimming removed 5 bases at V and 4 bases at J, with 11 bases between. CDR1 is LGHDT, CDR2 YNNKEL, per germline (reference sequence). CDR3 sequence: CASSNGVVTEAFF. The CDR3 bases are TGTGCCAGCAGCAACGGCGTCGTCACTGAAGCTTTCTTT.

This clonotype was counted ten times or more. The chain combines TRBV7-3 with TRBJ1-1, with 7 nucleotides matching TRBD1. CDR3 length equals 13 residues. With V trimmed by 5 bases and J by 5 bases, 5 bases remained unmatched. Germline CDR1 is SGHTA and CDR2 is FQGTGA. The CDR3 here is CASSRYRGTEAFF. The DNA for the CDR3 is TGTGCCAGCAGCCGCTACAGGGGAACTGAAGCTTTCTTT.

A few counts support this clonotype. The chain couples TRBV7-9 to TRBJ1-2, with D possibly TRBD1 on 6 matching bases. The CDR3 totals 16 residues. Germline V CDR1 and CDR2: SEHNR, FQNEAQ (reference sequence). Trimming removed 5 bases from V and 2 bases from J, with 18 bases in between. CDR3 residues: CASSQEGDTRNYGYTF. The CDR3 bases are TGTGCCAGCAGCCAAGAGGGGGACACCAGGAACTATGGCTACACCTTC.

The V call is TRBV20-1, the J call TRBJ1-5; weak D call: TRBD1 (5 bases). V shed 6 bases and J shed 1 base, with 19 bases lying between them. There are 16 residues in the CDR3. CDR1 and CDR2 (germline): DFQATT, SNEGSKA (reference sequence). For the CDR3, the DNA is TGCAGTGCCCTGAGACAGCCCCAACTAAGCAATCAGCCCCAGCATTTT. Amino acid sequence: CSALRQPQLSNQPQHF.

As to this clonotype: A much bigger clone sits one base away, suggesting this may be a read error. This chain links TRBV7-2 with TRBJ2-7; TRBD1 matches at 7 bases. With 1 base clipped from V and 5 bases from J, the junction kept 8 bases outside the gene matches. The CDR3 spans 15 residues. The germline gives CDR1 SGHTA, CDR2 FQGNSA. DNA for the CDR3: TGTGCCAGCAGCTTAGGCGAGGACAGGCATCACGAGCAGTACTTC. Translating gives CASSLGEDRHHEQYF.

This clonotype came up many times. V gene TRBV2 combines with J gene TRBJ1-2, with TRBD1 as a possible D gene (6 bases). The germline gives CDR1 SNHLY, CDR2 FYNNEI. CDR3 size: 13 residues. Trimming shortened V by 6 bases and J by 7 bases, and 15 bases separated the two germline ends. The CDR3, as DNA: TGTGCCAGCAGCCCGGACAGAATTGTTGGCTACACCTTC. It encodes CASSPDRIVGYTF.

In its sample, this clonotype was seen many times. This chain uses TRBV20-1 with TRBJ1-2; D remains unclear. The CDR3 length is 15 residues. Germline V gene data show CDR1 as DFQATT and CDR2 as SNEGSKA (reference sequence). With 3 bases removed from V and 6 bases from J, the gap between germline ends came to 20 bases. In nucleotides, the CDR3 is TGCAGTGCTAGTCGGGCCGAGAGTGGGATTAATGGCTACACCTTC. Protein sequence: CSASRAESGINGYTF.

In nucleotides, the CDR3 is TGTGCCAGCAGCGTAGGTTCGACAGCCCTTGCACAAGAGACCCAGTACTTC. Translated, it gives CASSVGSTALAQETQYF. The chain combines TRBV9 with TRBJ2-5, with D possibly TRBD1 on 5 matching bases. This CDR3 comprises 17 residues. The V end was cut by 0 bases, the J end by 2 bases, with 17 bases between. The germline CDR1 and CDR2 sequences are SGDLS and YYNGEE.

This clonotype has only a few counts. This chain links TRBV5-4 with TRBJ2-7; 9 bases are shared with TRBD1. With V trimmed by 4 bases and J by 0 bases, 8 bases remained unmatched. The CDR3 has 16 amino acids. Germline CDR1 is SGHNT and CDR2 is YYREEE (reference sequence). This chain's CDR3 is CASSGMDRGFSYEQYF. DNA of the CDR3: TGTGCCAGCAGCGGGATGGACAGGGGATTCTCCTACGAGCAGTACTTC.

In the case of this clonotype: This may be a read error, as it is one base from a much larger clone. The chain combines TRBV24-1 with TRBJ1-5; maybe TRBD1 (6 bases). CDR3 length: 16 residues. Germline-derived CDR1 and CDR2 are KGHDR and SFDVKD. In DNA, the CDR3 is TGTGCCAGCACATCGGGACACCTGGTGGGCAATCAGCCCCGGCATTTT. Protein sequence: CASTSGHLVGNQPRHF.

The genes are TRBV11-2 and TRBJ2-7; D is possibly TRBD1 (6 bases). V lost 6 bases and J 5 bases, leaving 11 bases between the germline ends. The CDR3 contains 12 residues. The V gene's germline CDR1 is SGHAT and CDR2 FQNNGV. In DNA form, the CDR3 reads TGTGCCAGCAGGGGGGCAAATGACGAGCAGTACTTC. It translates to CASRGANDEQYF.

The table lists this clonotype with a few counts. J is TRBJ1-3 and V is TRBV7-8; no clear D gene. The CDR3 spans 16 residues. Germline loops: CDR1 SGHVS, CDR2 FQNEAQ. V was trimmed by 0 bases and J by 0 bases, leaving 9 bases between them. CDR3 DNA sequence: TGTGCCAGCAGCTTAGCGGTTGAGAGCTCTGGAAACACCATATATTTT. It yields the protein CASSLAVESSGNTIYF.

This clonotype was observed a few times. The CDR3 bases are TGTGCCAGCAGTTGGGGACAAGGGTCTAATGAAAAACTGTTTTTT. Residues: CASSWGQGSNEKLFF. The chain uses TRBV6-6 and TRBJ1-4; perhaps TRBD1 as D (6 bases). V was clipped by 4 bases and J by 3 bases, with 12 bases between them. Germline assignment: CDR1 MNHNY and CDR2 SVGAGI (reference sequence). The CDR3 spans 15 residues.

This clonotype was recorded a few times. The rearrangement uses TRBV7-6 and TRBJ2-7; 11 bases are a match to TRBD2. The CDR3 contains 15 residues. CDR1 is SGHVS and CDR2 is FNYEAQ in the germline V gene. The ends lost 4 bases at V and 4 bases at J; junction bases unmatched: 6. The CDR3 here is CASSSRLAGQYEQYF. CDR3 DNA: TGTGCCAGCAGCTCGCGACTAGCGGGGCAGTACGAGCAGTACTTC.

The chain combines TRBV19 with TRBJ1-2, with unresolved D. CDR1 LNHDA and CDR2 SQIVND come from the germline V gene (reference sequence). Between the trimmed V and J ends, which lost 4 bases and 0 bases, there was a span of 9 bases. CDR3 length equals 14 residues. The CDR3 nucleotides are TGTGCCAGTAGTACGTACACCACTAACTATGGCTACACCTTC. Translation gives CASSTYTTNYGYTF.

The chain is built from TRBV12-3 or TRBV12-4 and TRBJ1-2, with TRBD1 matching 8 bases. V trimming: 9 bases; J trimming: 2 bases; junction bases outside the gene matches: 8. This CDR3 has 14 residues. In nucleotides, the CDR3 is TGTGCCAGTCCCGGGACAGGAAAGAACTATGGCTACACCTTC. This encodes CASPGTGKNYGYTF.

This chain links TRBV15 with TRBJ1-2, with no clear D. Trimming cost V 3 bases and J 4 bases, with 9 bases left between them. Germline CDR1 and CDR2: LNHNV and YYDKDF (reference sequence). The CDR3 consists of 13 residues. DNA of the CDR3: TGTGCCACCAGCAGTTTACAGCCCTATGGCTACACCTTC. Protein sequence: CATSSLQPYGYTF.

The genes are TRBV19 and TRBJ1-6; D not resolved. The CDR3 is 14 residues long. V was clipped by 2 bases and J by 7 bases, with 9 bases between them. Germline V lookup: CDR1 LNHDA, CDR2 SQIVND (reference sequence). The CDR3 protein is CASSIRAENSPLHF. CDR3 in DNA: TGTGCCAGTAGTATAAGGGCCGAAAATTCACCCCTCCACTTT.

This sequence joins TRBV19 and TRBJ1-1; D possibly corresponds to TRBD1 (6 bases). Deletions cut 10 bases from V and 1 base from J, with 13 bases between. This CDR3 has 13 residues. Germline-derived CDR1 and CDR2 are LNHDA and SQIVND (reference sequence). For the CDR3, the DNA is TGTGCCACCGGTAGGGGACAGAACACTGAAGCTTTCTTT. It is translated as CATGRGQNTEAFF.

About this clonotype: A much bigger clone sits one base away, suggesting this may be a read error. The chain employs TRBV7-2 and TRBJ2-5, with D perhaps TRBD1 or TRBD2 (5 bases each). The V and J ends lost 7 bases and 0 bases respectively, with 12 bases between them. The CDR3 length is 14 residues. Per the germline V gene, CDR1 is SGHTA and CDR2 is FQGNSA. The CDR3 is CASTPGTYQETQYF. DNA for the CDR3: TGTGCCAGCACCCCCGGGACGTACCAAGAGACCCAGTACTTC. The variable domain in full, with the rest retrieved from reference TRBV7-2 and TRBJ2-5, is GAGVSQSPSNKVTEKGKDVELRCDPISGHTALYWYRQSLGQGLEFLIYFQGNSAPDKSGLPSDRFSAERTGGSVSTLTIQRTQQEDSAVYLCASTPGTYQETQYFGPGTRLLVL.